This T cell receptor beta chain was captured by sequencing in a study of blood T cell repertoires in COVID-19. The germline V and J ends were trimmed by 4 bases and 4 bases, with 14 bases remaining between them. CDR1 SGHRS and CDR2 YFSETQ come from the germline V gene. The CDR3 loop spans 14 amino acids. How the authors handled the data: Reference gene primers were amplified, and this amplification served to estimate nucleated cell counts. Sequenced by immunoSEQ multiplex PCR; TCRdb stores in-frame clones only, minus some. V, J and clone size are taken as reported in that table, and D and trimming were inferred from the DNA itself. The data show around 150,000 clones, approximately 91% seen once.

This TCR was sampled from a man aged 18 to 29 with acute or convalescent COVID-19. Material: peripheral blood. The chain links TRBV5-1 to TRBJ1-2, with a weak D call TRBD1 (6 bases). CDR3 residues: CASSQGDRSYGYTF. CDR3 sequence (DNA): TGCGCCAGCAGCCAGGGAGACAGGTCCTATGGCTACACCTTC. The full variable domain, completed using reference TRBV5-1 and TRBJ1-2, is KAGVTQTPRYLIKTRGQQVTLSCSPISGHRSVSWYQQTPGQGLQFLFEYFSETQRNKGNFPGRFSGRQFSNSRSEMNVSTLELGDSALYLCASSQGDRSYGYTFGSGTRLTVV.